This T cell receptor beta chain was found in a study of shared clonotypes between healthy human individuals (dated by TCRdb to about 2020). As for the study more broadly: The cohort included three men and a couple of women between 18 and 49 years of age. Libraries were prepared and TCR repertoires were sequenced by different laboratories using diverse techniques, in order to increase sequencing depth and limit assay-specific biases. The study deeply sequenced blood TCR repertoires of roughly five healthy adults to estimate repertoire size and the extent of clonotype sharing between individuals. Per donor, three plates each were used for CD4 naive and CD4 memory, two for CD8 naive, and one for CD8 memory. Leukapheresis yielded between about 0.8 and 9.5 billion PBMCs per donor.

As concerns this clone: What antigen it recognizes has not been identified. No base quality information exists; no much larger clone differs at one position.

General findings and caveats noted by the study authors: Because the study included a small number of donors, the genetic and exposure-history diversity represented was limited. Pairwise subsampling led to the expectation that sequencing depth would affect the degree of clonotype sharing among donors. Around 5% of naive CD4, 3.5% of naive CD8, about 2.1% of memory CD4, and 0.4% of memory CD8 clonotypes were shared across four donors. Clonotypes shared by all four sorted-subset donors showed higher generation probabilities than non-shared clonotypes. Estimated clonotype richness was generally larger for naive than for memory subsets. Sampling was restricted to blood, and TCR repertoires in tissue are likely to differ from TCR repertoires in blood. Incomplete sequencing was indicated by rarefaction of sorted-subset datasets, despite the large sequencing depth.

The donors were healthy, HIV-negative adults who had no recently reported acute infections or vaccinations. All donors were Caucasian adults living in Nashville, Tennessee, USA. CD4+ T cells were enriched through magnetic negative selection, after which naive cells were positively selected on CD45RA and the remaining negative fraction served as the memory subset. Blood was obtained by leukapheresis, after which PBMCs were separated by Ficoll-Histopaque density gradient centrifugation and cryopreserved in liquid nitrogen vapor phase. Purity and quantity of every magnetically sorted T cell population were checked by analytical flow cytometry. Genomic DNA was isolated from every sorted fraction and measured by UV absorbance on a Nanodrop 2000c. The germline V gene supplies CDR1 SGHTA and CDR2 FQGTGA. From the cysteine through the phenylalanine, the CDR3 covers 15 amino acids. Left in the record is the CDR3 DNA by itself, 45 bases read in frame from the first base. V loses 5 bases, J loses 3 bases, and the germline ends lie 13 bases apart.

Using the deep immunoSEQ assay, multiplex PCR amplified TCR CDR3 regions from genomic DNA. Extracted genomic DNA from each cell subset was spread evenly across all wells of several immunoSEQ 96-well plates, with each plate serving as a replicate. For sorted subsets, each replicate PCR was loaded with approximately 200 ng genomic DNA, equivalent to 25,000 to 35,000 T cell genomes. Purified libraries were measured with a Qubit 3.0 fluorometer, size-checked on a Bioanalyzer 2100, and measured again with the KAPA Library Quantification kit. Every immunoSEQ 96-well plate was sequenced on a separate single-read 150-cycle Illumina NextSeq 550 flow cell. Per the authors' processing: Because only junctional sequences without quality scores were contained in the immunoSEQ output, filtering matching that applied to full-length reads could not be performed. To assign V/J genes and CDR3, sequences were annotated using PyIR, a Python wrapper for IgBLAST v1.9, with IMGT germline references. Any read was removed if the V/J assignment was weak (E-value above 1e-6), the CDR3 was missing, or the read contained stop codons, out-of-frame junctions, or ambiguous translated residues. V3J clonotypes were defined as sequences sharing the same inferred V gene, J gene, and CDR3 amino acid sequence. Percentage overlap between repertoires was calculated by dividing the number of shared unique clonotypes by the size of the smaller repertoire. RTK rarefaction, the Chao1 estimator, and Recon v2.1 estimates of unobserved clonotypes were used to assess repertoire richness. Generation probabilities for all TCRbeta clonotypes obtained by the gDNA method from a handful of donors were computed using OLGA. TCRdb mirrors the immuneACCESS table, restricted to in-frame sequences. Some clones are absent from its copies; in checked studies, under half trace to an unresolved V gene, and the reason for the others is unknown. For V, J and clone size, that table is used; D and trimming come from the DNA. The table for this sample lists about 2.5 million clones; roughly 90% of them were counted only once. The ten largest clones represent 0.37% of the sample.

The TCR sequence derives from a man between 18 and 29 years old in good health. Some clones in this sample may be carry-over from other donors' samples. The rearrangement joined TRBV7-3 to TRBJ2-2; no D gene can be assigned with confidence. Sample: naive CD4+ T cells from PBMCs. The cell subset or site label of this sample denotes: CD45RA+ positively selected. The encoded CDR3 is CASSKGGGDTGELFF. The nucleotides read TGTGCCAGCAGCAAAGGCGGCGGAGACACCGGGGAGCTGTTTTTT.